This T cell receptor (beta chain) was sequenced in a study of T cell responses to AZD1222 COVID-19 vaccine. Study-wide findings and caveats: Repertoires were obtained solely post-peak T cell response. Seropositive at baseline were only six AZD1222 recipients. With two AZD1222 doses given, Spike-specific TCR breadth and depth both rose.

Sequenced by immunoSEQ multiplex PCR; TCRdb stores in-frame clones only, minus some. Of around 33,000 clones listed, 91% are singletons. Germline V lookup: CDR1 LGHNT, CDR2 FRNRAP. This CDR3 is built from 13 residues. The V and J ends lost 2 bases and 7 bases respectively, with 8 bases between them. Notes on this clone: The antigen is undetermined.

This TCR came from an adult in good health. The sample was peripheral blood, taken on day 0 of AZD1222 vaccination. This rearrangement joins TRBV12-5 to TRBJ2-2, with D unclear. Here the CDR3 reads CASGLSLSGELFF. CDR3 bases: TGTGCTAGTGGTTTGTCCCTTAGCGGGGAGCTGTTTTTT.